Given below is one T cell receptor (beta chain) in context. Its antigen is not known. Individuals who donated were healthy Caucasians from Russia aged about 6 to 100. This sample is part of a study of blood T cells in healthy people across ages. Background on the study: There was about one barcoded beta molecule captured by template switching per two T cells.

A second PCR of 7 to 11 cycles used a sample-barcoded 5' primer and a J-beta primer mix. CDR3-containing paired-end reads numbering at least 3 million came from each sample. From the 5' RACE reads, TCRdb called clonotypes with MiXCR, one entry per CDR3 protein. This table holds 1.5 million to 2 million distinct CDR3 sequences, 30% to 40% found once. Study results and limitations: Comparison with aged donors showed that long-lived donors had more naive CD4+ cells and higher diversity.

This TCR was sampled from a human donor in good health. Material: blood.

In DNA, the CDR3 is TGTGCCAGCAGTAGGGGGGGACAGGGTATCTACGAGCAGTACTTC. This translates into CASSRGGQGIYEQYF. This rearrangement joins TRBV6-5 to TRBJ2-7, with 9 bases lining up with TRBD1. The junction had 8 bases not matched to a gene; V was cut back by 5 bases and J by 3 bases. Germline V gene sequence: CDR1 MNHEY, CDR2 SVGAGI. The length of the CDR3 is 15 residues.